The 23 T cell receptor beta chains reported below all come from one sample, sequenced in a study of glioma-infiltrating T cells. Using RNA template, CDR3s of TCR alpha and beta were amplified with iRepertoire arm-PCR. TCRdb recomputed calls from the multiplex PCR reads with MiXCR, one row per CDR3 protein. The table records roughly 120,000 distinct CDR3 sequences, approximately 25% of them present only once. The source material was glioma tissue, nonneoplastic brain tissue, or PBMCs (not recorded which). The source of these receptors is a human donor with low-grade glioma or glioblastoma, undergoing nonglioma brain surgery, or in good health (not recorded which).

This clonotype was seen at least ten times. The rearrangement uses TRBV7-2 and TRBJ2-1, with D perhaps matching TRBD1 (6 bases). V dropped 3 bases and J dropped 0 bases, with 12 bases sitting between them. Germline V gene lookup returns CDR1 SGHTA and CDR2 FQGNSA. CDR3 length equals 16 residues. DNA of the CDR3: TGTGCCAGCAGCTTCAGTACAGGGAGCTCCTACAATGAGCAGTTCTTC. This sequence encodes CASSFSTGSSYNEQFF.

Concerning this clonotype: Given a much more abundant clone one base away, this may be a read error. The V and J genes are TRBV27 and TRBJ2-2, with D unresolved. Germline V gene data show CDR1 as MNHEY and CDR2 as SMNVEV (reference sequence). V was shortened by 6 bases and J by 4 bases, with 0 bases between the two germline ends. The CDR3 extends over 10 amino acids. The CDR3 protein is CASSTGELFF. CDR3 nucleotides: TGTGCCAGCAGCACCGGGGAGCTGTTTTTT.

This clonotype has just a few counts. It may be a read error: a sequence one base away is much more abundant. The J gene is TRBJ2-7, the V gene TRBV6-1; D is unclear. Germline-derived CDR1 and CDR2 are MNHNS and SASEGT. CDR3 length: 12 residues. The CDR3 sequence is CASSEGSCEQYF. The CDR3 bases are TGTGCCAGCAGTGAAGGGTCCTGCGAGCAGTACTTC.

CDR3 amino acids: CASSFIGPAGDADTQYF. The CDR3 DNA follows: TGTGCCAGCAGTTTCATCGGACCAGCGGGAGATGCAGATACGCAGTATTTT. The chain uses TRBV27 and TRBJ2-3; the match to TRBD2 covers 8 bases. Germline V gene lookup returns CDR1 MNHEY and CDR2 SMNVEV (reference sequence). The CDR3 totals 17 residues. With V trimmed by 3 bases and J by 4 bases, 12 bases remained unmatched.

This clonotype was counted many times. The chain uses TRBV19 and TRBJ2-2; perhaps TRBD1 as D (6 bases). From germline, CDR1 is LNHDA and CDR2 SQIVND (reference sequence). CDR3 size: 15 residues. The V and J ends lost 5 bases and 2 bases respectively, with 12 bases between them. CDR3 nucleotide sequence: TGTGCCAGTAGTTCCTGGACAGTTAACACCGGGGAGCTGTTTTTT. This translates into CASSSWTVNTGELFF.

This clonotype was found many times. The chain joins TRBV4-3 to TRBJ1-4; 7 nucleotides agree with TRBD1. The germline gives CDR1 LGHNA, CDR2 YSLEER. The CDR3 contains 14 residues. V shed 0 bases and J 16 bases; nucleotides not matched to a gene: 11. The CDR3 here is CASSQDRGDRIRFF. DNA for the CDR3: TGCGCCAGCAGCCAAGATAGAGGGGACAGAATACGGTTTTTT.

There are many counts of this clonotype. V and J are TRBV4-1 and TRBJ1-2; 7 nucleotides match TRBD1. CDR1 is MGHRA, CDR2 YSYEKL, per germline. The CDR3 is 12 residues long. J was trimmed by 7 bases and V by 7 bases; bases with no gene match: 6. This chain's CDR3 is CASTGTEAGYTF. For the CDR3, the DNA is TGCGCCAGCACCGGGACAGAGGCTGGCTACACCTTC.

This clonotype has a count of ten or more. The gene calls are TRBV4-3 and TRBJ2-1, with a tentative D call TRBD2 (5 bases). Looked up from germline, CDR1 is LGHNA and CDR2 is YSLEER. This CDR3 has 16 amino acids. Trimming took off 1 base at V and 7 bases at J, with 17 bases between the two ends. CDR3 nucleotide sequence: TGCGCCAGCAGCCAAGGCCCCGAGGGAGTATTGAATGAGCAGTTCTTC. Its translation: CASSQGPEGVLNEQFF.

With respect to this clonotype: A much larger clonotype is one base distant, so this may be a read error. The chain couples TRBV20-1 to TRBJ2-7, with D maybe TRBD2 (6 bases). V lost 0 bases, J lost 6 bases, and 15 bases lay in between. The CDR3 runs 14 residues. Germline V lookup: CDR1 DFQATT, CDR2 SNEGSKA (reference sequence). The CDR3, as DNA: TGCAGTGCTAGAGAATCTAGCGCTTTTATCGAGCAGTACTTC. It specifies CSARESSAFIEQYF.

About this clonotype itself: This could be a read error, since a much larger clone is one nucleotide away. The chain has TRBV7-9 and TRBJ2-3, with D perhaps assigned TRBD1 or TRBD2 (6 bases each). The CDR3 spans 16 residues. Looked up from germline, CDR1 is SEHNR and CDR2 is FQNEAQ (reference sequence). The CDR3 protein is CASRLALSGQGDTQYF. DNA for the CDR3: TGTGCCAGCCGCTTAGCGCTTAGCGGTCAGGGGGATACGCAGTATTTT.

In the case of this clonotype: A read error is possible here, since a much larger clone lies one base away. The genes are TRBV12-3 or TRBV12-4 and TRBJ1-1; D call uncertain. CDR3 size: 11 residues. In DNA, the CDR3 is TGTGCCAGCAGACTCCGGGATAGAACTTCCTTT. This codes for CASRLRDRTSF.

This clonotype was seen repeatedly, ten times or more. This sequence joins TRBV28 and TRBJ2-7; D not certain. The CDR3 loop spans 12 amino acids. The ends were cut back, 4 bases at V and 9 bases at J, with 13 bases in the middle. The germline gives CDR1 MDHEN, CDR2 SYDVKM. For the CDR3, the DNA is TGTGCCAGCAGTTACCAACAGACGGGGCAGTACTTC. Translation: CASSYQQTGQYF.

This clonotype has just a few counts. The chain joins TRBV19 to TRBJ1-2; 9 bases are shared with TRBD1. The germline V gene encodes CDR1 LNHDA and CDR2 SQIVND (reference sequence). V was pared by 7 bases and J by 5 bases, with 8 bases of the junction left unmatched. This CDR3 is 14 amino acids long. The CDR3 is CASTGQGRRYGYTF. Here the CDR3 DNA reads TGTGCCAGTACAGGACAGGGGCGACGATATGGCTACACCTTC. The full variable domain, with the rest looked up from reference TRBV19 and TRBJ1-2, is DGGITQSPKYLFRKEGQNVTLSCEQNLNHDAMYWYRQDPGQGLRLIYYSQIVNDFQKGDIAEGYSVSREKKESFPLTVTSAQKNPTAFYLCASTGQGRRYGYTFGSGTRLTVV.

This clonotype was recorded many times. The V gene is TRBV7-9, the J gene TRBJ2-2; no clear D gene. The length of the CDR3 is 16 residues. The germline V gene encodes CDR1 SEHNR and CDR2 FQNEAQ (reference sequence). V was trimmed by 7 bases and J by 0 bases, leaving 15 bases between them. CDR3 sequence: CASTRRAGSNTGELFF. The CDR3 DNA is TGTGCCAGCACCCGAAGGGCAGGCTCGAACACCGGGGAGCTGTTTTTT.

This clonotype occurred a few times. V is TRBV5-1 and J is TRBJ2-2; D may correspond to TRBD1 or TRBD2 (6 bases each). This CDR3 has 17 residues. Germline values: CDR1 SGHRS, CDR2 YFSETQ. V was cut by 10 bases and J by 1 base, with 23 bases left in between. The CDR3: CASALEGGEGNTGELFF. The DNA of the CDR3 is TGCGCCTCAGCCCTGGAGGGGGGAGAAGGGAACACCGGGGAGCTGTTTTTT.

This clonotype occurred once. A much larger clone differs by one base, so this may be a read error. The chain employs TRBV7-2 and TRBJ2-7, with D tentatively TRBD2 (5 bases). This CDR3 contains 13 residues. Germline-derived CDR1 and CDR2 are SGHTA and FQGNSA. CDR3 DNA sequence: TGCGCCAGAAGCCAAGATGAGGGTTACGAGCAGTACTTC. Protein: CARSQDEGYEQYF.

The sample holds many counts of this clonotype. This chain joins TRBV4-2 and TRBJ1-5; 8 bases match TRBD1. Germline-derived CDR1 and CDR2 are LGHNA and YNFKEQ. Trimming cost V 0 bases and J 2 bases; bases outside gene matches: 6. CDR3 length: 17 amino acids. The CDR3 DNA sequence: TGTGCCAGCAGCCAAGATCTAGGACAGGGAGGCAATCAGCCCCAGCATTTT. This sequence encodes CASSQDLGQGGNQPQHF.

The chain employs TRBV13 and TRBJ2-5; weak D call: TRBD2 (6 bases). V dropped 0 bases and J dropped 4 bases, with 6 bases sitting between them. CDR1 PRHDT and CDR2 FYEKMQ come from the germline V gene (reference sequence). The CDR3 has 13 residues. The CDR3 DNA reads TGTGCCAGCAGCTTAGGGACTAGAGAGACCCAGTACTTC. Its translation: CASSLGTRETQYF.

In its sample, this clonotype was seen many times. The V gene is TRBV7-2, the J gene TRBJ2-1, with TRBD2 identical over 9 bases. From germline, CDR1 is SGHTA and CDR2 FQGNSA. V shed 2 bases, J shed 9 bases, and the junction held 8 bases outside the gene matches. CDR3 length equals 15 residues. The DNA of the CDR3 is TGTGCCAGCAGCTTAACTAGCGGGTTTGGAGCTGAGCAGTTCTTC. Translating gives CASSLTSGFGAEQFF.

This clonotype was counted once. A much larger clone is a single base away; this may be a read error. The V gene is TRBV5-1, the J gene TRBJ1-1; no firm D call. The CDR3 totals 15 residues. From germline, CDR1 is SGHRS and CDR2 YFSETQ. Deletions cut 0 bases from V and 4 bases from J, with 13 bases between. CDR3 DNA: TGCGCCAGCAGCTTGGGGTTTGGCACGAGCACTGAAGCTTTCTTT. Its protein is CASSLGFGTSTEAFF.

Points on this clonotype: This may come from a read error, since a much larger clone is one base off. The chain's CDR3 is CAISQHTSGRASNEQFF. In DNA, the CDR3 is TGTGCCATCAGTCAGCACACAAGCGGGAGGGCCTCGAATGAGCAGTTCTTC. The chain recombines TRBV10-3 with TRBJ2-1, with TRBD2 identical over 10 bases. CDR1 and CDR2 from the germline V gene are ENHRY and SYGVKD. V lost 5 bases and J lost 7; bases outside the gene matches: 14. There are 17 residues in the CDR3.

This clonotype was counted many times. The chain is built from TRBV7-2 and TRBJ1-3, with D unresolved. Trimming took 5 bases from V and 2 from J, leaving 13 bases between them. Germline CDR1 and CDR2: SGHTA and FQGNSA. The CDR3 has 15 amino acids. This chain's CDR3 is CASSITTLPGNTIYF. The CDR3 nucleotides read TGTGCCAGCAGCATAACGACACTCCCTGGAAACACCATATATTTT. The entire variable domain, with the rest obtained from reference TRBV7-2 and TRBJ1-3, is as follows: GAGVSQSPSNKVTEKGKDVELRCDPISGHTALYWYRQSLGQGLEFLIYFQGNSAPDKSGLPSDRFSAERTGGSVSTLTIQRTQQEDSAVYLCASSITTLPGNTIYFGEGSWLTVV.

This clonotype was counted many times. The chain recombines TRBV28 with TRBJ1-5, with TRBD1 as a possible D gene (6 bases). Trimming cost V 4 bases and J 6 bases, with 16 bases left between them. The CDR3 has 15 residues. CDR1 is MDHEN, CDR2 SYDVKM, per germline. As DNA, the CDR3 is TGTGCCAGCAGTTATCAAACAGGGATGGGTCAGCCCCAGCATTTT. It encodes CASSYQTGMGQPQHF.